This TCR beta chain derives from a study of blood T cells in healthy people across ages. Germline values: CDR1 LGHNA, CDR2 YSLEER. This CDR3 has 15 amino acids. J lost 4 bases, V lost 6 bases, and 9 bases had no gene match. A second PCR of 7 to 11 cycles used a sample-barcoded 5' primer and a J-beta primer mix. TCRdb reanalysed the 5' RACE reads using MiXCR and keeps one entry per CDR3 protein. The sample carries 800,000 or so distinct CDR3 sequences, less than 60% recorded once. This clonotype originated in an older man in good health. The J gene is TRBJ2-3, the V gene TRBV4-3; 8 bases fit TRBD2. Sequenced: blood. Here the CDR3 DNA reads TGCGCCAGCAGACTAGCGGCGGGAGCTGCAGATACGCAGTATTTT. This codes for CASRLAAGAADTQYF.